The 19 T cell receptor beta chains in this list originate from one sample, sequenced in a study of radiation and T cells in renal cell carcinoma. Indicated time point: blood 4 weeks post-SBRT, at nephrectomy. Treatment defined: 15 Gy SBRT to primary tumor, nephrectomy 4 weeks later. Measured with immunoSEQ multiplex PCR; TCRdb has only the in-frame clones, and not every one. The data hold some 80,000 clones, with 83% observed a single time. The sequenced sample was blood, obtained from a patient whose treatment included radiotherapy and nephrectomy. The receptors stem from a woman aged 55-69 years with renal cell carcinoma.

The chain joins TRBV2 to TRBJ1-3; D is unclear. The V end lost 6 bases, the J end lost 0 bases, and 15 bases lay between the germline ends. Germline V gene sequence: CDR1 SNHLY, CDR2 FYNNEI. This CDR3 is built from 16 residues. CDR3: CASSRILIHSGNTIYF. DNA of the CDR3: TGTGCCAGCAGCCGAATACTTATCCACTCTGGAAACACCATATATTTT.

CDR3 DNA sequence: TGTGCCAGTAGGGCCTTAACAGGGGAGGGTCAGCCCCAGCATTTT. Encoded protein: CASRALTGEGQPQHF. The chain uses TRBV19 and TRBJ1-5; 7 positions match TRBD1. There are 15 residues in the CDR3. V was pared by 6 bases and J by 6 bases, with 11 bases of the junction left unmatched. In germline, CDR1 is LNHDA, CDR2 SQIVND (reference sequence).

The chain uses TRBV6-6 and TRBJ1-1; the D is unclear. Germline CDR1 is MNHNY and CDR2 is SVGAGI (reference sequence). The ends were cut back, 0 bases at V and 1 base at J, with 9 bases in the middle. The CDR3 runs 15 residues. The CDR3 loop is CASSYSRATNTEAFF. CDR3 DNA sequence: TGTGCCAGCAGTTACTCGAGAGCCACGAACACTGAAGCTTTCTTT.

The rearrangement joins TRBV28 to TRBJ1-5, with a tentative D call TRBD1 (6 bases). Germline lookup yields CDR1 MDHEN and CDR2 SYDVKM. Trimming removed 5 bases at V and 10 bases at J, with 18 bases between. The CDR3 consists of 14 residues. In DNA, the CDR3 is TGTGCCAGCAGTATCCAACAGGGTTATCTCCCCCAGCATTTT. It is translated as CASSIQQGYLPQHF.

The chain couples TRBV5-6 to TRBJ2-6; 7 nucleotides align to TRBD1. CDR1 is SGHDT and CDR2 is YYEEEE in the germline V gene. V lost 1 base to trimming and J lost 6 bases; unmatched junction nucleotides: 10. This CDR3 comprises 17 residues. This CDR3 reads CASSLLSLTGEANVLTF. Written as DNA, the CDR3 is TGTGCCAGCAGCTTGTTATCCTTAACAGGGGAGGCCAACGTCCTGACTTTC.

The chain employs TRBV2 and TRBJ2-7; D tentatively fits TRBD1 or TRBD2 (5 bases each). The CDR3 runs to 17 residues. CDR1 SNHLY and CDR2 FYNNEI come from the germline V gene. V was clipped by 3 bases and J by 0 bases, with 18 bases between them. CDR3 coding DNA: TGTGCCAGCAGTGATCTATCGGATTGGGGGAACTCCTACGAGCAGTACTTC. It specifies CASSDLSDWGNSYEQYF.

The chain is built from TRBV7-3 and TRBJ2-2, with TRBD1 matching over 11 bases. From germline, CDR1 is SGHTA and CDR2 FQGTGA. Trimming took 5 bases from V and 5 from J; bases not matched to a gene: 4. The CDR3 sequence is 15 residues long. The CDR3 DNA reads TGTGCCAGCAGCCCAGGGACAGGGGGAACCGGGGAGCTGTTTTTT. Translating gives CASSPGTGGTGELFF.

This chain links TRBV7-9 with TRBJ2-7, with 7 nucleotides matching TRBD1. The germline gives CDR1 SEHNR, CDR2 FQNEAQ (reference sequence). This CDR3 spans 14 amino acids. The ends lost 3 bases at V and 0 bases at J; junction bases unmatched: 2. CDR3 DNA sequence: TGTGCCAGCAGCTTCCCAGGGGGCTCCTACGAGCAGTACTTC. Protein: CASSFPGGSYEQYF.

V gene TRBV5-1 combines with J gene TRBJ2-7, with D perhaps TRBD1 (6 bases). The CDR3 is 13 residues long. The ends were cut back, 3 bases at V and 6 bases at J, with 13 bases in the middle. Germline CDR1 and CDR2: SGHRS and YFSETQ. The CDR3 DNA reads TGCGCCAGCAGCTCCGTACAGGGAATCGAGCAGTACTTC. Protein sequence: CASSSVQGIEQYF.

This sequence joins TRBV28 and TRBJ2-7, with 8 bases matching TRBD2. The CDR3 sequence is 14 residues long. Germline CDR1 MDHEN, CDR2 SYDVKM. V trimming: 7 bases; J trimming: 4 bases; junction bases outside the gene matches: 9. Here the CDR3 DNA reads TGTGCCAGCACCTTCGGGGGGGGGAGGTACGAGCAGTACTTC. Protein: CASTFGGGRYEQYF.

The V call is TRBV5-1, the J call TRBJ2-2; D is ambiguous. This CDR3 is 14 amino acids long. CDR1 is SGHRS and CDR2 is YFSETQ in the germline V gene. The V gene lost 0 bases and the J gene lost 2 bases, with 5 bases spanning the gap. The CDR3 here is CASSLARNTGELFF. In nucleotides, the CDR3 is TGCGCCAGCAGCTTGGCAAGAAACACCGGGGAGCTGTTTTTT.

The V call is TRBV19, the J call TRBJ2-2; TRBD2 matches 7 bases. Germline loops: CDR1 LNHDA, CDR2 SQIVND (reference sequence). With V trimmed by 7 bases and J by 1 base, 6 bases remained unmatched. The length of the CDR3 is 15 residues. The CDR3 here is CASTLSSGNTGELFF. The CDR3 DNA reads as TGTGCCAGTACCCTCTCTAGCGGGAACACCGGGGAGCTGTTTTTT.

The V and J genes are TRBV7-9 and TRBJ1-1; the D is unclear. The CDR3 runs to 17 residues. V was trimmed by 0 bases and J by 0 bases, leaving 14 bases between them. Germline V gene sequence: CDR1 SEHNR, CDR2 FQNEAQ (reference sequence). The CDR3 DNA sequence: TGTGCCAGCAGCTTAGCCCCCACAGCAACATTGAACACTGAAGCTTTCTTT. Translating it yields CASSLAPTATLNTEAFF.

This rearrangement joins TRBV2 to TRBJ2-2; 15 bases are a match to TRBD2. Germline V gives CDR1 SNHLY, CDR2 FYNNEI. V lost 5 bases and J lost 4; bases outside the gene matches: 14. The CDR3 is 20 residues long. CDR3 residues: CASSPLPGLAGGAGTGELFF. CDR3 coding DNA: TGTGCCAGCAGTCCGCTCCCGGGACTAGCGGGAGGAGCGGGCACCGGGGAGCTGTTTTTT.

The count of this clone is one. The CDR3 here is CASSFSSGERRGYTF. The DNA for the CDR3 is TGTGCCAGCAGTTTCTCGTCGGGGGAGCGCCGTGGCTACACCTTC. V is TRBV28 and J is TRBJ1-2, with D possibly TRBD1 on 5 matching bases. CDR3 length: 15 amino acids. The germline CDR1 and CDR2 sequences are MDHEN and SYDVKM. Trimming pared 3 bases from V and 7 bases from J, leaving 18 bases between.

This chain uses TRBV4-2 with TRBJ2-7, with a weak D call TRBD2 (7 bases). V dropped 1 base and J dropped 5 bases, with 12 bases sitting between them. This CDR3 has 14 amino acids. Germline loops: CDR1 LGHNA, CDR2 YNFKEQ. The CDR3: CASSQVGGGNEQYF. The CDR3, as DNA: TGTGCCAGCAGCCAAGTAGGGGGGGGGAACGAGCAGTACTTC.

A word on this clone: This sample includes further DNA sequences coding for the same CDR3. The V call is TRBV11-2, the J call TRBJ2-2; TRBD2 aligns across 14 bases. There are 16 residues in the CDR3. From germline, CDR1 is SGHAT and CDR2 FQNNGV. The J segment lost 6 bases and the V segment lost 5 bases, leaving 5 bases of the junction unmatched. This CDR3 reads CASSTGLAGGSGELFF. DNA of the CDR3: TGTGCCAGCAGCACTGGACTAGCGGGAGGTTCCGGGGAGCTGTTTTTT.

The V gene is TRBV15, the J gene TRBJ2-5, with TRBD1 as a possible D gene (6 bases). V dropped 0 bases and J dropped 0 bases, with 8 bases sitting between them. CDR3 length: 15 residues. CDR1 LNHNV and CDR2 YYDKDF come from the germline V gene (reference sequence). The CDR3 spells CATSRDTGYQETQYF. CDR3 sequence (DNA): TGTGCCACCAGCAGAGATACAGGGTACCAAGAGACCCAGTACTTC. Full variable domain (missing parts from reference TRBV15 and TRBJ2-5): DAMVIQNPRYQVTQFGKPVTLSCSQTLNHNVMYWYQQKSSQAPKLLFHYYDKDFNNEADTPDNFQSRRPNTSFCFLDIRSPGLGDTAMYLCATSRDTGYQETQYFGPGTRLLVL.

CDR3: CASSPGSGYTF. The CDR3 coding sequence is TGTGCCAGCTCACCAGGGAGTGGCTACACCTTC. V usage is TRBV18 and J usage is TRBJ1-2; D unclear. The V end was cut by 2 bases, the J end by 7 bases, with 5 bases between. Per the germline V gene, CDR1 is KGHSH and CDR2 is LQKENI. The CDR3 covers 11 residues.